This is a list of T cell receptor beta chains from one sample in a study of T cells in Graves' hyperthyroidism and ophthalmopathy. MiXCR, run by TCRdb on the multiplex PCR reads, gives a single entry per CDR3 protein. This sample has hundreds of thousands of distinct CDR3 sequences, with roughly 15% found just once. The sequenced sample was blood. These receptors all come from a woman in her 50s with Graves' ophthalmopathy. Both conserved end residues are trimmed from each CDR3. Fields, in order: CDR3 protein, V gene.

cdr3_aa: ASSLRAKPFQETQY
v_call: TRBV5-6

cdr3_aa: ASSLPGQGRGPLH
v_call: TRBV28

cdr3_aa: ASRTGGTDTQY
v_call: TRBV11-2

cdr3_aa: ASSSPVSVLEQY
v_call: TRBV28

cdr3_aa: ASSTGLAGGFGLAKNIQY
v_call: TRBV19

cdr3_aa: ASSSGGTGGNTIY
v_call: TRBV27

cdr3_aa: ASSYSSVSGEYEQY
v_call: TRBV6-2/TRBV6-3

cdr3_aa: ASTIQGAYEQY
v_call: TRBV7-9

cdr3_aa: ASSLDLAGDLGETQY
v_call: TRBV5-4

cdr3_aa: ASSLLPTIETQY
v_call: TRBV28

cdr3_aa: ASSFGGPSETQY
v_call: TRBV4-1

cdr3_aa: ASSPAGLAYNEQF
v_call: TRBV18

cdr3_aa: ASRLTTSSYEQY
v_call: TRBV5-5

cdr3_aa: SARDTVGRGQPQH
v_call: TRBV20-1

cdr3_aa: ASSPLPTEAF
v_call: TRBV28

cdr3_aa: ASSPGGKNTGELF
v_call: TRBV7-3

cdr3_aa: ATSVTTGSGELF
v_call: TRBV24-1

cdr3_aa: SARAASDTQY
v_call: TRBV20-1

cdr3_aa: ASSVAQAGGPDTDTQY
v_call: TRBV9

cdr3_aa: ASSFILRGANYGYT
v_call: TRBV7-2